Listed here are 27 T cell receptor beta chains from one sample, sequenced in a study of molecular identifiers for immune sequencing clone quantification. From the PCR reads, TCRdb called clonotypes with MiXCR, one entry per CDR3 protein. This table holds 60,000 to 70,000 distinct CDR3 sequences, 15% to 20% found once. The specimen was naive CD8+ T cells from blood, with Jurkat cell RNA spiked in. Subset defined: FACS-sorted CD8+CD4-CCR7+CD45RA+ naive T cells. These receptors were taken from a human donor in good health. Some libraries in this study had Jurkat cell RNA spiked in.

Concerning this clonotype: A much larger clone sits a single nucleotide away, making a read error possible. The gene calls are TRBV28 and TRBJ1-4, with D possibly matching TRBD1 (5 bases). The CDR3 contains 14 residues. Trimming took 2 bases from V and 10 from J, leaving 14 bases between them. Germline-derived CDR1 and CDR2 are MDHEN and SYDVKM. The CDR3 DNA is TGTGCCAGCAGTTTACGTCCGTCGGGGGGAAAACTGTTTTTT. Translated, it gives CASSLRPSGGKLFF.

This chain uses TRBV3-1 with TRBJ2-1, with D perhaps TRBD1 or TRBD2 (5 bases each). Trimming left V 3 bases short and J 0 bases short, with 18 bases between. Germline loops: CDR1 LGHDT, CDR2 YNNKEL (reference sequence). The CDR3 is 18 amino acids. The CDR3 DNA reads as TGTGCCAGCAGCCACCCCTCGGGGCTTGCGAGCTCCTACAATGAGCAGTTCTTC. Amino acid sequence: CASSHPSGLASSYNEQFF.

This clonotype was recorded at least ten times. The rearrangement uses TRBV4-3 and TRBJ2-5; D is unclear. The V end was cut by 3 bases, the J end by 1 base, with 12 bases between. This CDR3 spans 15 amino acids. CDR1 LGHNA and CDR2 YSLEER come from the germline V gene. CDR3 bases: TGCGCCAGCAGCCAGTATGACTGGACCCAAGAGACCCAGTACTTC. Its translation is CASSQYDWTQETQYF.

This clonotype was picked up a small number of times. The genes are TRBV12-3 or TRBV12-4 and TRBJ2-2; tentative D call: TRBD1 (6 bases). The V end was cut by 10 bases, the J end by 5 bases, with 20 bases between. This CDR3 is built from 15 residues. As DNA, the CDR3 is TGTGCCATCTCGGGCGTGCAGGGGAAGACCGGGGAGCTGTTTTTT. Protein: CAISGVQGKTGELFF.

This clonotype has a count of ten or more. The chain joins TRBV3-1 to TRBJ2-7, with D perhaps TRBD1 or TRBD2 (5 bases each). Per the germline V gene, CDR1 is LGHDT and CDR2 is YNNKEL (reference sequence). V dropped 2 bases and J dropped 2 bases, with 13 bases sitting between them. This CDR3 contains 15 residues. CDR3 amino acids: CASSQSLGRPYEQYF. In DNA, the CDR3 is TGTGCCAGCAGCCAAAGTTTGGGACGACCCTACGAGCAGTACTTC.

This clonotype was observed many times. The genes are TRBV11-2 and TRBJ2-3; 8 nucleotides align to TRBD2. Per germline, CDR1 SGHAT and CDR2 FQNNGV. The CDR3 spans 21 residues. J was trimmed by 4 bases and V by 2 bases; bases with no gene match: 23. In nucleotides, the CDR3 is TGTGCCAGCAGCTTAAGTAATTTCGGGATAGCGGGAAGGATGGGGCCAGATACGCAGTATTTT. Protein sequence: CASSLSNFGIAGRMGPDTQYF.

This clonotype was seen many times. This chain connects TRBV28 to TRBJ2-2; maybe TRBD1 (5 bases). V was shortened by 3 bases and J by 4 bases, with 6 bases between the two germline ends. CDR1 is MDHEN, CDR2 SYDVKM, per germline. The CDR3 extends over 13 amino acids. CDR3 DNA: TGTGCCAGCAGTTTCAGGGCCACCGGGGAGCTGTTTTTT. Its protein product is CASSFRATGELFF.

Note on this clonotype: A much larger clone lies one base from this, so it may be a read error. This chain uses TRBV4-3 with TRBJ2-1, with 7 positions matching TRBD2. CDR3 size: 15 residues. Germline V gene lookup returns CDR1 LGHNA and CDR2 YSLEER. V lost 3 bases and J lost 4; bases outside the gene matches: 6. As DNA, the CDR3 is TGCGCCAGCAGCCACGGACTAGTCGAATACAATGAGCAGTTCTTC. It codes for CASSHGLVEYNEQFF.

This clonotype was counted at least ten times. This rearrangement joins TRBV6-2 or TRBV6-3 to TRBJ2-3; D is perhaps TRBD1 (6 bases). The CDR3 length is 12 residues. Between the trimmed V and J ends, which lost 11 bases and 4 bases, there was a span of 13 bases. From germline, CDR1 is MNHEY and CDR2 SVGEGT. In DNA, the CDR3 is TGTGCCCCCACACAGGGCGCAGATACGCAGTATTTT. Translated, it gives CAPTQGADTQYF.

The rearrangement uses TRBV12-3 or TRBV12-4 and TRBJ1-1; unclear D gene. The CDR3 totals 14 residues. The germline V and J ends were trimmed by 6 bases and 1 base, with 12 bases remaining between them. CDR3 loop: CASSRPPRNTEAFF. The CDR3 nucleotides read TGTGCCAGCAGCCGCCCCCCAAGGAACACTGAAGCTTTCTTT.

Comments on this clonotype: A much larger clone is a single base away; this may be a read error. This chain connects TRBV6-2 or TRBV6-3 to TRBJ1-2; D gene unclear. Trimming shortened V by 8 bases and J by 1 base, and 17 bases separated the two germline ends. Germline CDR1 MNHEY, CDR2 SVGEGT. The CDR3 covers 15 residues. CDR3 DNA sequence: TGTGCCAGCGGTACCGGTGATTATTTTAACTATGGCTACACCTTC. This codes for CASGTGDYFNYGYTF.

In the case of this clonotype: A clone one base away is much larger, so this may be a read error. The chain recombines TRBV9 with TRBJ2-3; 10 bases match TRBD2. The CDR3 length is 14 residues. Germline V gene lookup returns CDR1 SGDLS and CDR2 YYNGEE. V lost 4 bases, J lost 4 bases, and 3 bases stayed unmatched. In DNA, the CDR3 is TGTGCCAGCAGCCCCGGACTAGCGGCAGATACGCAGTATTTT. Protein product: CASSPGLAADTQYF.

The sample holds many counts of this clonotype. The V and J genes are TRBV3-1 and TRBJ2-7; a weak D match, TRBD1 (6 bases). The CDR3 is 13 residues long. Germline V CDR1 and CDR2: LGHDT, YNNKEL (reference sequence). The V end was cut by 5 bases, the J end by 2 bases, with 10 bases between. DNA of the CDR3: TGTGCCAGCAGCTTAAGACAGGCCTACGAGCAGTACTTC. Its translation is CASSLRQAYEQYF.

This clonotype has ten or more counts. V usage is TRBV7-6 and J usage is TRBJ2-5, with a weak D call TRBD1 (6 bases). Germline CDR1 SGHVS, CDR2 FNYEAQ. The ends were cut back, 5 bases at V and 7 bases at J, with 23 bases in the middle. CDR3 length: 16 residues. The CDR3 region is CASSPRGGGQFMTQYF. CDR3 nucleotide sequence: TGTGCCAGCAGCCCCCGGGGTGGGGGCCAGTTCATGACCCAGTACTTC.

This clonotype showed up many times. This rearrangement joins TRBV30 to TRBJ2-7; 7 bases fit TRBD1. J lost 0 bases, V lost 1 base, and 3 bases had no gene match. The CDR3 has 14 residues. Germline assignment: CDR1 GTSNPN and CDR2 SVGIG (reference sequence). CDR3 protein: CAWSGWDSSYEQYF. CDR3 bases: TGTGCCTGGAGTGGCTGGGACAGCTCCTACGAGCAGTACTTC.

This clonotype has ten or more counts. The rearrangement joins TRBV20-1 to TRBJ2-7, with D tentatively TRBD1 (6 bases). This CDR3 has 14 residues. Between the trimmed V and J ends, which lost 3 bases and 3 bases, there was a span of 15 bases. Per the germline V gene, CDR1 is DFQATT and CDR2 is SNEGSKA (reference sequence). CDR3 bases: TGCAGTGCTAGGAACAGGGACACTCTCTACGAGCAGTACTTC. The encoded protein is CSARNRDTLYEQYF.

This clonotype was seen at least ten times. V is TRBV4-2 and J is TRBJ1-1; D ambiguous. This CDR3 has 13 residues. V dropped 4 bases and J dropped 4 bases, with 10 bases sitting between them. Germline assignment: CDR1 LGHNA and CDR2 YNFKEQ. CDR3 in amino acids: CASSPYHGTEAFF. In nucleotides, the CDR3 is TGTGCCAGCAGCCCTTACCACGGCACTGAAGCTTTCTTT.

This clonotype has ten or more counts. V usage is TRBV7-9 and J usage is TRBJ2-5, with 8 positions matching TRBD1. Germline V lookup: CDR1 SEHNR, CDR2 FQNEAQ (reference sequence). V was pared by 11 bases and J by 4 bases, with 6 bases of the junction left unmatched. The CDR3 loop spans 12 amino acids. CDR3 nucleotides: TGTGCCGGTGACAGGGGTCGAGAGACCCAGTACTTC. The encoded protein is CAGDRGRETQYF.

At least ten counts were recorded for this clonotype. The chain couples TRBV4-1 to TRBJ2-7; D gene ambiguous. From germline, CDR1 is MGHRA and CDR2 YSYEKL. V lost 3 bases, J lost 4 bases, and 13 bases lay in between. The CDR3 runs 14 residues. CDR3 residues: CASSHRTGRYEQYF. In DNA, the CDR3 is TGCGCCAGCAGCCACAGGACCGGCCGATACGAGCAGTACTTC.

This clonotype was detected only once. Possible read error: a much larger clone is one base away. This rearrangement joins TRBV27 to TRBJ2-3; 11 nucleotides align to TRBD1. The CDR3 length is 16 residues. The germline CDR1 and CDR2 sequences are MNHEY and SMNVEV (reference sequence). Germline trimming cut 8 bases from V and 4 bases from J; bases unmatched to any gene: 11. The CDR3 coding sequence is TGTGCCAGCGCTGCCGGGACAGGGGGTTATGCAGATACGCAGTATTTT. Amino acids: CASAAGTGGYADTQYF.

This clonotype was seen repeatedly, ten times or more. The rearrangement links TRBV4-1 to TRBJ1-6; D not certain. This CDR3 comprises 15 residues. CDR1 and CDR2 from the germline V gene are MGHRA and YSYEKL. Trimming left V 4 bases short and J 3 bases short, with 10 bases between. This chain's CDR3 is CASSLPEGYNSPLHF. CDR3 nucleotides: TGCGCCAGCAGCCTGCCCGAGGGCTATAATTCACCCCTCCACTTT.

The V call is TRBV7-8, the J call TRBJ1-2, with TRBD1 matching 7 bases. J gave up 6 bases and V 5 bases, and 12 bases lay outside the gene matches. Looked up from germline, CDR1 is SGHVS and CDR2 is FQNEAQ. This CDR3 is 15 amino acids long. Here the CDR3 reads CASSPPDRRLHGYTF. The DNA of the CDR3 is TGTGCCAGCAGCCCACCGGACAGGAGGCTCCATGGCTACACCTTC.

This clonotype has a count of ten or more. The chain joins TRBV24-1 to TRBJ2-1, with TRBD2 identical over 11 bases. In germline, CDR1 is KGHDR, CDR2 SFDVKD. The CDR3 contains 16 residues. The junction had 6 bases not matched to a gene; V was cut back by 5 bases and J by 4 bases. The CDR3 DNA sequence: TGTGCCACCAGTGCCAGTAGCGGGAGGGGATACAATGAGCAGTTCTTC. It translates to CATSASSGRGYNEQFF.

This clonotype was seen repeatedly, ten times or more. The CDR3, as DNA: TGCAGTGCTAAAGGGGAAAACTCCTACGAGCAGTACTTC. Its translation: CSAKGENSYEQYF. The chain has TRBV20-1 and TRBJ2-7, with D tentatively TRBD1 (5 bases). The CDR3 length is 13 residues. CDR1 is DFQATT, CDR2 SNEGSKA, per germline (reference sequence). Trimming took off 4 bases at V and 0 bases at J, with 10 bases between the two ends.

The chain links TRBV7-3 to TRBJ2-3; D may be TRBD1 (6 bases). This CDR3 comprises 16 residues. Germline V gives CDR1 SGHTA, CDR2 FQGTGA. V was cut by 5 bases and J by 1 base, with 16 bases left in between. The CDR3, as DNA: TGTGCCAGCAGCGGTGTGGGGGCGGAACGCACAGATACGCAGTATTTT. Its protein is CASSGVGAERTDTQYF.

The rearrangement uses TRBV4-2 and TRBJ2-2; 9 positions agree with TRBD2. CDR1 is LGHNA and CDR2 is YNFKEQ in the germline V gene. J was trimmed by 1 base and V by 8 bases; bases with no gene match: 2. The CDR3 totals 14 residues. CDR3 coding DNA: TGTGCCAGCGGACTAGCGCAGAACACCGGGGAGCTGTTTTTT. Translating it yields CASGLAQNTGELFF.

CDR3 nucleotide sequence: TGTGCCAGCAGCGATGATCCCTCTGACGAGCAGTACTTC. This translates into CASSDDPSDEQYF. The chain combines TRBV7-9 with TRBJ2-7; D is uncertain. The CDR3 totals 13 residues. Per germline, CDR1 SEHNR and CDR2 FQNEAQ (reference sequence). V gave up 5 bases and J gave up 5 bases, with 13 bases separating them.